Presented here are 21 T cell receptor beta chains from one specimen sequenced in a study of CD8+CD57+ T cells in acquired aplastic anemia. Genomic DNA templated the TCR beta VDJ and CDR3 profiling. A single record per CDR3 protein comes from TCRdb applying MiXCR to the reads. Here the sample spans around 290,000 distinct CDR3 sequences, about three fifths being singletons. In patients chosen for sequencing, flow cytometry had shown CD8+CD57+ cell expansion. What was sequenced was sorted CD4+, CD8+, or CD8+CD57+ T cells (not recorded which) from PBMCs. The receptor source for this set is a human donor with aplastic anemia.

The sample holds many counts of this clonotype. This chain connects TRBV6-8 to TRBJ1-4; tentative D call: TRBD1 (5 bases). The V end was cut by 2 bases, the J end by 13 bases, with 14 bases between. Germline V gene sequence: CDR1 MNHGY, CDR2 SAAAGT. This CDR3 region has 13 residues. The CDR3 region has the DNA TGTGCCAGCAGTTACGGGGGACGAAAAAGACTGTTTTTT. Protein product: CASSYGGRKRLFF.

This clonotype was found many times. This rearrangement joins TRBV7-9 to TRBJ1-2; the D is unclear. Germline CDR1 and CDR2: SEHNR and FQNEAQ (reference sequence). The CDR3 contains 15 residues. Trimming stripped 1 base from V and 4 bases from J, with 13 bases between. The CDR3 here is CASSLDTASLYGYTF. Written as DNA, the CDR3 is TGTGCCAGCAGCTTAGACACAGCTTCGCTCTATGGCTACACCTTC.

The chain links TRBV20-1 to TRBJ1-2; a weak D match, TRBD1 (6 bases). Germline V CDR1 and CDR2: DFQATT, SNEGSKA (reference sequence). The ends were cut back, 6 bases at V and 0 bases at J, with 17 bases in the middle. This CDR3 has 15 amino acids. The CDR3 protein is CSALGATLTNYGYTF. CDR3 coding DNA: TGCAGTGCCCTGGGGGCAACCTTAACTAACTATGGCTACACCTTC.

The chain recombines TRBV9 with TRBJ2-5; TRBD2 matches at 11 bases. This CDR3 region has 16 residues. Unmatched junction bases numbered 12, after V lost 7 bases and J lost 4 bases. Germline lookup yields CDR1 SGDLS and CDR2 YYNGEE. In DNA, the CDR3 is TGTGCCAGCGGTAAACTAGCGGGGGATTTCAGAGAGACCCAGTACTTC. It yields the protein CASGKLAGDFRETQYF.

The chain couples TRBV6-6 to TRBJ2-3; no clear D gene. This CDR3 comprises 12 residues. Germline CDR1 and CDR2: MNHNY and SVGAGI (reference sequence). V shed 7 bases and J shed 0 bases, with 5 bases lying between them. The CDR3 region has the DNA TGTGCCAGCACTTTTAGCACAGATACGCAGTATTTT. Its protein product is CASTFSTDTQYF.

About this clonotype itself: The conserved phenylalanine or tryptophan normally closing the CDR3 is absent here, so this likely arose from a read error. The chain joins TRBV5-1 to TRBJ2-7; D remains unclear. Germline V gene lookup returns CDR1 SGHRS and CDR2 YFSETQ. The V gene lost 3 bases and the J gene lost 3 bases, with 7 bases spanning the gap. The CDR3 length is 12 residues. In nucleotides, the CDR3 is TGCGCCAGCAGCTCTACGAACTACGAGCAGTACCTC. Protein product: CASSSTNYEQYL.

The chain joins TRBV4-2 to TRBJ2-7; tentatively, D is TRBD1 (6 bases). The CDR3 contains 13 residues. Germline V gives CDR1 LGHNA, CDR2 YNFKEQ. V lost 1 base to trimming and J lost 2 bases, with 6 bases between them. CDR3 region: CASSQGGPYEQYF. CDR3 bases: TGTGCCAGCAGCCAAGGGGGGCCCTACGAGCAGTACTTC.

This clonotype has just one count. The rearrangement joins TRBV2 to TRBJ2-6; D perhaps matches TRBD1 (5 bases). V dropped 2 bases and J dropped 0 bases, with 8 bases sitting between them. The CDR3 runs to 16 residues. The germline V gene encodes CDR1 SNHLY and CDR2 FYNNEI. The CDR3 DNA reads TGTGCCAGCAGTGAACTTCAGGGCTCTGGGGCCAACGTCCTGACTTTC. Its translation: CASSELQGSGANVLTF.

This clonotype was picked up one time. The V and J genes are TRBV6-2 or TRBV6-3 and TRBJ1-1; no firm D call. Germline values: CDR1 MNHEY, CDR2 SVGEGT. The CDR3 covers 12 residues. Trimming removed 2 bases at V and 3 bases at J, with 4 bases between. In DNA, the CDR3 is TGTGCCAGCAGTTACGGGTACACTGAAGCTTTCTTT. Residues: CASSYGYTEAFF.

The chain has TRBV9 and TRBJ1-5; TRBD1 matches at 7 bases. Germline CDR1 SGDLS, CDR2 YYNGEE. J was trimmed by 7 bases and V by 8 bases; bases with no gene match: 9. The CDR3 is 13 residues long. The CDR3 sequence: CARRDRDGQPQHF. The CDR3 DNA reads TGTGCCAGACGCGACAGGGATGGGCAGCCCCAGCATTTT.

The CDR3 sequence: CASSDFVGGQETQYF. DNA for the CDR3: TGCGCCAGCAGCGACTTCGTGGGGGGACAAGAGACCCAGTACTTC. The chain combines TRBV5-1 with TRBJ2-5, with D tentatively TRBD2 (6 bases). CDR3 length equals 15 residues. V lost 4 bases and J lost 2, with 15 bases in between. CDR1 and CDR2 from the germline V gene are SGHRS and YFSETQ. The full variable domain, with the rest looked up from reference TRBV5-1 and TRBJ2-5, is KAGVTQTPRYLIKTRGQQVTLSCSPISGHRSVSWYQQTPGQGLQFLFEYFSETQRNKGNFPGRFSGRQFSNSRSEMNVSTLELGDSALYLCASSDFVGGQETQYFGPGTRLLVL.

This clonotype was seen ten or more times. This sequence joins TRBV3-1 and TRBJ1-1; the D gene is possibly TRBD1 (5 bases). V was pared by 0 bases and J by 4 bases, with 12 bases between. This CDR3 has 15 amino acids. The V gene's germline CDR1 is LGHDT and CDR2 YNNKEL (reference sequence). DNA of the CDR3: TGTGCCAGCAGCCAAGAGGGAGGGGCCCGCACTGAAGCTTTCTTT. This sequence encodes CASSQEGGARTEAFF.

This chain links TRBV7-8 with TRBJ1-2; weak D call: TRBD1 (5 bases). CDR1 is SGHVS, CDR2 FQNEAQ, per germline. V lost 1 base to trimming and J lost 8 bases, with 17 bases between them. CDR3 length: 15 amino acids. The CDR3 spells CASSLEEGPKEGYTF. The CDR3 DNA sequence: TGTGCCAGCAGCTTAGAAGAGGGACCTAAGGAGGGCTACACCTTC.

The V gene is TRBV7-9, the J gene TRBJ2-1; 11 bases are a match to TRBD2. Germline CDR1 reads SEHNR; CDR2 reads FQNEAQ (reference sequence). V trimming: 5 bases; J trimming: 8 bases; junction bases outside the gene matches: 11. This CDR3 region has 16 residues. Here the CDR3 reads CASSQILAGVVHEQFF. CDR3 in DNA: TGTGCCAGCAGCCAGATACTAGCGGGAGTCGTCCATGAGCAGTTCTTC.

The chain links TRBV2 to TRBJ2-2; D might be TRBD1 (6 bases). This CDR3 region has 15 residues. V lost 1 base and J lost 5, with 11 bases in between. Germline V gene sequence: CDR1 SNHLY, CDR2 FYNNEI. The CDR3 loop is CASSEEGVKTGELFF. DNA of the CDR3: TGTGCCAGCAGTGAAGAGGGGGTAAAAACCGGGGAGCTGTTTTTT.

The gene calls are TRBV24-1 and TRBJ1-1; 7 bases line up with TRBD1. The CDR3 extends over 16 amino acids. V lost 3 bases, J lost 4 bases, and 10 bases stayed unmatched. Per the germline V gene, CDR1 is KGHDR and CDR2 is SFDVKD. The CDR3 nucleotides are TGTGCCACCAGTGATGGGGGACAGCCGTGGATCACTGAAGCTTTCTTT. Translating it yields CATSDGGQPWITEAFF.

This chain uses TRBV7-3 with TRBJ1-6, with D possibly TRBD1 on 6 matching bases. CDR3 length: 14 amino acids. Germline V gives CDR1 SGHTA, CDR2 FQGTGA. V lost 5 bases and J 4 bases, leaving 9 bases between the germline ends. CDR3 bases: TGTGCCAGCAGCACGGGGGCTTATAATTCACCCCTCCACTTT. Protein sequence: CASSTGAYNSPLHF.

This clonotype occurred a few times. The chain combines TRBV9 with TRBJ2-5; TRBD1 matches at 8 bases. With V trimmed by 0 bases and J by 13 bases, 8 bases remained unmatched. Per the germline V gene, CDR1 is SGDLS and CDR2 is YYNGEE. The CDR3 runs to 13 residues. The CDR3 sequence is CASSVGPTGEPYF. The CDR3 DNA reads TGTGCCAGCAGCGTAGGGCCGACAGGGGAACCGTACTTC.

The CDR3 loop is CASSLPWLGETQYF. The CDR3 DNA reads TGTGCCAGCAGCTTACCTTGGCTGGGGGAGACCCAGTACTTC. The rearrangement uses TRBV7-9 and TRBJ2-5; D remains unclear. V lost 2 bases to trimming and J lost 5 bases, with 12 bases between them. The CDR3 runs to 14 residues. Germline V gives CDR1 SEHNR, CDR2 FQNEAQ (reference sequence). Filled out from reference TRBV7-9 and TRBJ2-5, the complete variable domain reads DTGVSQNPRHKITKRGQNVTFRCDPISEHNRLYWYRQTLGQGPEFLTYFQNEAQLEKSRLLSDRFSAERPKGSFSTLEIQRTEQGDSAMYLCASSLPWLGETQYFGPGTRLLVL.

Only a few counts were recorded for this clonotype. The V call is TRBV20-1, the J call TRBJ2-3, with 12 bases aligning to TRBD2. CDR3 size: 15 residues. With 6 bases clipped from V and 5 bases from J, the junction kept 9 bases outside the gene matches. Germline lookup yields CDR1 DFQATT and CDR2 SNEGSKA (reference sequence). The chain's CDR3 is CSAILAGGRGDTQYF. The CDR3 DNA is TGCAGTGCAATCCTAGCGGGGGGGCGGGGAGATACGCAGTATTTT.

This clonotype was detected many times. V and J are TRBV10-1 and TRBJ2-1, with TRBD2 matching over 13 bases. The CDR3 length is 15 residues. With 6 bases clipped from V and 5 bases from J, the junction kept 4 bases outside the gene matches. CDR1 WNHNN and CDR2 SYGVQD come from the germline V gene (reference sequence). The CDR3 sequence is CASSPGTSGNNEQFF. The CDR3, as DNA: TGCGCCAGCAGCCCCGGGACTAGCGGGAACAATGAGCAGTTCTTC.